This TCR beta chain derives from a study of cytomegalovirus exposure and HLA in healthy donors. The protocol was immunoSEQ multiplex PCR, while the TCRdb copy is restricted to in-frame clones and leaves out a portion. The table has roughly 260,000 clones, roughly 89% seen once; the top ten hold about 0.36%. This clone was seen only a few times. Germline trimming cut 5 bases from V and 1 base from J; bases unmatched to any gene: 5. This CDR3 is 17 amino acids long. CDR1 SEHNR and CDR2 FQNEAQ come from the germline V gene (reference sequence). The V gene is TRBV7-9, the J gene TRBJ1-6, with 10 bases fitting TRBD1. The sequencing input was PBMCs. The receptor was derived from a woman in her late teens or twenties in good health and CMV-seronegative. The CDR3 nucleotides are TGTGCCAGCAGCCCTGACAGGGGGCTATCCTATAATTCACCCCTCCACTTT. Its translation: CASSPDRGLSYNSPLHF.